One and the same sample provided the 27 T cell receptor beta chains below, sequenced in a study of high-grade serous ovarian cancer treatment subgroups. Tumor samples were taken before definitive surgery or chemotherapy. The method was immunoSEQ multiplex PCR; TCRdb's version includes in-frame clones alone and lacks a portion of them. The table includes about 5,700 clones, roughly three quarters detected once. Source material: tumor tissue. These receptors all come from a human donor with high-grade serous ovarian cancer.

V and J are TRBV5-1 and TRBJ1-3; TRBD1 might be the D (5 bases). The CDR3 is 17 amino acids. The germline V and J ends were trimmed by 1 base and 0 bases, with 14 bases remaining between them. Germline CDR1 SGHRS, CDR2 YFSETQ. The CDR3: CASSLTLGGDSGNTIYF. The CDR3, as DNA: TGCGCCAGCAGCTTGACCCTAGGAGGGGACTCTGGAAACACCATATATTTT.

The rearrangement joins TRBV28 to TRBJ2-7; TRBD2 agrees at 7 bases. Per the germline V gene, CDR1 is MDHEN and CDR2 is SYDVKM. J lost 5 bases, V lost 2 bases, and 3 bases had no gene match. The CDR3 consists of 13 residues. The CDR3 DNA sequence: TGTGCCAGCAGTTTAGGGGGGGTCCACGAGCAGTACTTC. Amino acids: CASSLGGVHEQYF.

CDR3 coding DNA: TGTGCCAGCAGTCCTCTTCTCGTATACGAGCAGTACTTC. Protein sequence: CASSPLLVYEQYF. This rearrangement joins TRBV27 to TRBJ2-7; D gene unclear. Per germline, CDR1 MNHEY and CDR2 SMNVEV (reference sequence). The CDR3 contains 13 residues. V lost 5 bases and J lost 4, with 12 bases in between.

This chain uses TRBV6-5 with TRBJ1-1, with D unresolved. Trimming removed 1 base at V and 3 bases at J, with 6 bases between. CDR3 length equals 13 residues. The germline CDR1 and CDR2 sequences are MNHEY and SVGAGI. This CDR3 is CASSYFGDTEAFF. CDR3 nucleotide sequence: TGTGCCAGCAGTTACTTCGGGGACACTGAAGCTTTCTTT.

The rearrangement links TRBV7-8 to TRBJ2-7; TRBD2 matches 8 bases. Unmatched junction bases numbered 10, after V lost 5 bases and J lost 4 bases. The CDR3 loop spans 15 amino acids. From germline, CDR1 is SGHVS and CDR2 FQNEAQ. The CDR3 DNA sequence: TGTGCCAGCAGCCTCCCGGGAGGGGCGAATTACGAGCAGTACTTC. This encodes CASSLPGGANYEQYF. Supplemented by reference TRBV7-8 and TRBJ2-7, the full variable domain reads GAGVSQSPRYKVAKRGQDVALRCDPISGHVSLFWYQQALGQGPEFLTYFQNEAQLDKSGLPSDRFFAERPEGSVSTLKIQRTQQEDSAVYLCASSLPGGANYEQYFGPGTRLTVT.

The rearrangement joins TRBV28 to TRBJ2-5, with TRBD2 matching 7 bases. V dropped 6 bases and J dropped 5; count of bases not matched to a gene: 6. CDR1 and CDR2 (germline): MDHEN, SYDVKM. CDR3 length equals 13 residues. The CDR3 DNA sequence: TGTGCCAGCAGCCTCCGGGGAGGGGAGACCCAGTACTTC. It yields the protein CASSLRGGETQYF.

The chain recombines TRBV19 with TRBJ1-1; possible D gene TRBD1, 5 bases. Germline V gene lookup returns CDR1 LNHDA and CDR2 SQIVND (reference sequence). This CDR3 contains 15 residues. V dropped 3 bases and J dropped 4 bases, with 15 bases sitting between them. The CDR3 loop reads CASSIRQLPGTEAFF. DNA of the CDR3: TGTGCCAGTAGTATCAGACAGTTGCCGGGCACTGAAGCTTTCTTT.

The chain is built from TRBV5-4 and TRBJ2-1, with D possibly matching TRBD2 (5 bases). This CDR3 is 14 amino acids long. Trimming shortened V by 0 bases and J by 5 bases, and 9 bases separated the two germline ends. Germline V gives CDR1 SGHNT, CDR2 YYREEE (reference sequence). Here the CDR3 reads CASSLVQEDNEQFF. CDR3 DNA: TGTGCCAGCAGCTTGGTTCAGGAGGACAATGAGCAGTTCTTC.

The V call is TRBV5-1, the J call TRBJ2-5, with 8 bases identical to TRBD1. The CDR3 is 13 residues long. CDR1 and CDR2 from the germline V gene are SGHRS and YFSETQ. The ends lost 7 bases at V and 2 bases at J; junction bases unmatched: 4. DNA for the CDR3: TGCGCCAGCCACGGACAGGGTCAAGAGACCCAGTACTTC. Protein: CASHGQGQETQYF.

This chain links TRBV18 with TRBJ1-2; no firm D call. V shed 0 bases and J shed 2 bases, with 10 bases lying between them. This CDR3 has 15 amino acids. Germline V gives CDR1 KGHSH, CDR2 LQKENI. This CDR3 reads CASSPPGQPNYGYTF. The CDR3 nucleotides are TGTGCCAGCTCACCACCCGGGCAGCCGAACTATGGCTACACCTTC.

The chain carries TRBV5-1 and TRBJ1-3; the D is unclear. V was cut by 4 bases and J by 0 bases, with 11 bases left in between. There are 15 residues in the CDR3. In germline, CDR1 is SGHRS, CDR2 YFSETQ. The CDR3 nucleotides are TGCGCCAGCAGCCCCGACGGACTCTCTGGAAACACCATATATTTT. Translated, it gives CASSPDGLSGNTIYF.

The chain couples TRBV4-3 to TRBJ2-3, with D unclear. Germline CDR1 is LGHNA and CDR2 is YSLEER. The CDR3 loop spans 13 amino acids. Trimming took 0 bases from V and 5 from J, leaving 6 bases between them. The CDR3 DNA sequence: TGCGCCAGCAGCCAAGATAGGCGAGATACGCAGTATTTT. Protein sequence: CASSQDRRDTQYF.

The chain is built from TRBV29-1 and TRBJ1-3; D unresolved. Trimming removed 7 bases from V and 1 base from J, with 11 bases in between. The CDR3 length is 13 residues. Germline V gives CDR1 SQVTM, CDR2 ANQGSEA. CDR3 coding DNA: TGCAGCGCCACACACGTTTCTGGAAACACCATATATTTT. Its translation is CSATHVSGNTIYF.

This clone has only a few counts. The genes are TRBV4-1 and TRBJ1-1, with a tentative D call TRBD1 (6 bases). V was trimmed by 0 bases and J by 6 bases, leaving 20 bases between them. The CDR3 extends over 17 amino acids. Per the germline V gene, CDR1 is MGHRA and CDR2 is YSYEKL. CDR3 coding DNA: TGCGCCAGCAGCCAAGATTTAGGAGGGGGGCAGTTCGCTGAAGCTTTCTTT. This encodes CASSQDLGGGQFAEAFF.

The CDR3 sequence is CASRRRQDISGYTF. Here the CDR3 DNA reads TGTGCCAGTAGAAGAAGACAGGACATTTCTGGCTACACCTTC. The genes are TRBV6-1 and TRBJ1-2, with a possible D match to TRBD1 (6 bases). In germline, CDR1 is MNHNS, CDR2 SASEGT. This CDR3 region has 14 residues. Between the trimmed V and J ends, which lost 9 bases and 7 bases, there was a span of 21 bases.

This chain joins TRBV6-1 and TRBJ1-5; D may be TRBD1 (6 bases). Trimming shortened V by 7 bases and J by 1 base, and 11 bases separated the two germline ends. The CDR3 is 14 residues long. Germline CDR1 MNHNS, CDR2 SASEGT. CDR3 bases: TGTGCCAGCATTAGACAGGACAGCAATCAGCCCCAGCATTTT. Its translation is CASIRQDSNQPQHF.

V and J are TRBV5-4 and TRBJ1-4, with 9 bases lining up with TRBD1. This CDR3 region has 15 residues. Germline trimming cut 1 base from V and 6 bases from J; bases unmatched to any gene: 4. CDR1 is SGHNT and CDR2 is YYREEE in the germline V gene (reference sequence). CDR3: CASSLSGTGYEKLFF. The CDR3 bases are TGTGCCAGCAGCTTGTCGGGGACAGGGTATGAAAAACTGTTTTTT.

The chain has TRBV9 and TRBJ2-7; 9 bases map to TRBD2. CDR3 length equals 14 residues. Trimming took 4 bases from V and 6 from J; bases not matched to a gene: 8. Looked up from germline, CDR1 is SGDLS and CDR2 is YYNGEE. The CDR3 is CASSPTSGSFEQYF. The CDR3, as DNA: TGTGCCAGCAGCCCCACTAGCGGGTCTTTCGAGCAGTACTTC.

The J gene is TRBJ2-5, the V gene TRBV7-9, with TRBD2 matching over 10 bases. The ends lost 5 bases at V and 4 bases at J; junction bases unmatched: 10. The germline V gene has CDR1 SEHNR and CDR2 FQNEAQ (reference sequence). There are 16 residues in the CDR3. The CDR3 region is CASSAHRQRGGETQYF. The CDR3 DNA reads as TGTGCCAGCAGCGCCCACCGCCAGCGGGGGGGAGAGACCCAGTACTTC.

The V gene is TRBV28, the J gene TRBJ1-5; the match to TRBD1 covers 9 bases. The J segment lost 9 bases and the V segment lost 4 bases, leaving 7 bases of the junction unmatched. The CDR3 runs 14 residues. Germline CDR1 reads MDHEN; CDR2 reads SYDVKM. CDR3 DNA sequence: TGTGCCAGCAGTTATGGACAGGGGATTCGGCCCCAGCATTTT. This gives the protein CASSYGQGIRPQHF.

This chain connects TRBV7-2 to TRBJ1-5, with no clear D. Trimming stripped 1 base from V and 4 bases from J, with 5 bases between. The CDR3 has 13 amino acids. The germline V gene has CDR1 SGHTA and CDR2 FQGNSA. This chain's CDR3 is CASSLGLNQPQHF. The DNA for the CDR3 is TGTGCCAGCAGCTTAGGTCTGAATCAGCCCCAGCATTTT.

The chain recombines TRBV6-1 with TRBJ2-1; TRBD2 aligns across 7 bases. The V segment lost 6 bases and the J segment 8 bases; nucleotides outside the gene matches: 10. Germline V gives CDR1 MNHNS, CDR2 SASEGT. There are 14 residues in the CDR3. CDR3 in amino acids: CASSPGTTRDEQFF. The CDR3 DNA is TGTGCCAGCAGCCCCGGGACTACCCGGGATGAGCAGTTCTTC.

The V call is TRBV6-1, the J call TRBJ1-2; 9 positions agree with TRBD1. CDR1 is MNHNS and CDR2 is SASEGT in the germline V gene. V lost 6 bases, J lost 7 bases, and 12 bases stayed unmatched. The CDR3 is 15 amino acids. This CDR3 reads CASRRISQGAIGYTF. The CDR3 coding sequence is TGTGCCAGCAGGAGAATCTCACAGGGGGCGATTGGCTACACCTTC.

This clone was observed a few times. J is TRBJ2-3 and V is TRBV19; TRBD2 is a possible D gene (5 bases). This CDR3 has 14 amino acids. Trimming left V 1 base short and J 5 bases short, with 10 bases between. Germline assignment: CDR1 LNHDA and CDR2 SQIVND (reference sequence). The CDR3 DNA is TGTGCCAGTAGTATAGGGGTCGGGGAAGATACGCAGTATTTT. As protein: CASSIGVGEDTQYF.

This clone was recorded a few times. V and J are TRBV28 and TRBJ1-2; D is undetermined. The CDR3 spans 13 residues. CDR1 MDHEN and CDR2 SYDVKM come from the germline V gene. Trimming removed 2 bases from V and 7 bases from J, with 11 bases in between. CDR3 DNA sequence: TGTGCCAGCAGTTTAGGTGAATTCAGTGGCTACACCTTC. Its protein is CASSLGEFSGYTF.

The rearrangement joins TRBV5-6 to TRBJ2-2; TRBD1 is a possible D gene (6 bases). Germline V gene lookup returns CDR1 SGHDT and CDR2 YYEEEE. CDR3 length equals 16 residues. Deletions cut 1 base from V and 7 bases from J, with 17 bases between. The CDR3 DNA sequence: TGTGCCAGCAGCTTGAGATCGACGAGGGGGAACGGGGAGCTGTTTTTT. Its protein is CASSLRSTRGNGELFF.

This clone came up a few times. This chain joins TRBV2 and TRBJ1-4; the D is unclear. The CDR3 covers 13 residues. Germline V CDR1 and CDR2: SNHLY, FYNNEI. Deletions cut 6 bases from V and 3 bases from J, with 8 bases between. The CDR3 coding sequence is TGTGCCAGCAGGGGCCGGGCTAATGAAAAACTGTTTTTT. The encoded protein is CASRGRANEKLFF.